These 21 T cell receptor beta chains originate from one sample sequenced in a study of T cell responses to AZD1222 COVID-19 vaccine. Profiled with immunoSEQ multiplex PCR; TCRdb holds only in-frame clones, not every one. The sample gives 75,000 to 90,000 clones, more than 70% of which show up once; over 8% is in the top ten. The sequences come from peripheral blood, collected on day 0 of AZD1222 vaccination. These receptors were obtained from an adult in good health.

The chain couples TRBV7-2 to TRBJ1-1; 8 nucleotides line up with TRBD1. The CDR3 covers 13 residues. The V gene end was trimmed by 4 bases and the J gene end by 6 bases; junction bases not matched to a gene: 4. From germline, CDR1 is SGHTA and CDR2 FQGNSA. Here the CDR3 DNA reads TGTGCCAGCAGCTCTCACAGGGGGTCTGAAGCTTTCTTT. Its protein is CASSSHRGSEAFF.

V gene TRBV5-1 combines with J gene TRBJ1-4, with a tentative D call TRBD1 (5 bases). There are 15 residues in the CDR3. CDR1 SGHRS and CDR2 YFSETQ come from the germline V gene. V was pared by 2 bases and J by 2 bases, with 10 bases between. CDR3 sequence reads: CASSLGVWTNEKLFF. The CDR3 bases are TGCGCCAGCAGCTTAGGGGTGTGGACTAATGAAAAACTGTTTTTT.

Written as DNA, the CDR3 is TGTGCCAGCAGTGAAGCGCGGTTTCGCTACGAGCAGTACTTC. Its protein product is CASSEARFRYEQYF. The chain joins TRBV2 to TRBJ2-7; the D is unclear. The CDR3 is 14 amino acids. V dropped 0 bases and J dropped 3 bases, with 9 bases sitting between them. The germline CDR1 and CDR2 sequences are SNHLY and FYNNEI.

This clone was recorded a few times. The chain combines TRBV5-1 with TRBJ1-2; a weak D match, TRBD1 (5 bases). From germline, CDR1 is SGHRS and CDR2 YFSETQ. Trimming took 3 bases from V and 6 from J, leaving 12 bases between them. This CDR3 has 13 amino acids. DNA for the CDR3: TGCGCCAGCAGCTGGGGCCAGGTCGATGGCTACACCTTC. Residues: CASSWGQVDGYTF.

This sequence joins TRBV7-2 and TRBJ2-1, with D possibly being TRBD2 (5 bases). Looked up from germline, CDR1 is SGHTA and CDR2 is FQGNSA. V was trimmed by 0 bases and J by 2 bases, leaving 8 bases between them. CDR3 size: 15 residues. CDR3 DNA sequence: TGTGCCAGCAGCTTAGCGCTAGCAGCCTACAATGAGCAGTTCTTC. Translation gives CASSLALAAYNEQFF.

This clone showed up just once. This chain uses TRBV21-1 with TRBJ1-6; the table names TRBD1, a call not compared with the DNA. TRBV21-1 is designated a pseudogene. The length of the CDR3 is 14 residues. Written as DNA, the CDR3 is TGTGCCAGCGACAGGGGGTCCTATAATTCACCCCTCCACTTT. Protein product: CASDRGSYNSPLHF.

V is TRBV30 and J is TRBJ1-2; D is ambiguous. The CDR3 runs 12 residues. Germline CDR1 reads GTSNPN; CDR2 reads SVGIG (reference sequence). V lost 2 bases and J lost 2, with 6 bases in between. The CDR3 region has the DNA TGTGCCTGGAGTCACATAAACTATGGCTACACCTTC. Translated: CAWSHINYGYTF.

The CDR3 sequence is CASSRGTSYVETQYF. CDR3 DNA: TGTGCCAGCAGCAGAGGGACTAGTTACGTTGAGACCCAGTACTTC. The chain uses TRBV9 and TRBJ2-5; 8 bases align to TRBD2. The CDR3 is 15 amino acids. The V gene's germline CDR1 is SGDLS and CDR2 YYNGEE. V dropped 4 bases and J dropped 5; count of bases not matched to a gene: 10.

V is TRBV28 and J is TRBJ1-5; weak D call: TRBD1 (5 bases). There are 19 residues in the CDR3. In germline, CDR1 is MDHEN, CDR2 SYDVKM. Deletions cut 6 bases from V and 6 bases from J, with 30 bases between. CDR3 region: CASRPGPRGRALVGQPQHF. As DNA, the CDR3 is TGTGCCAGCAGGCCGGGACCCCGAGGGCGAGCCTTGGTGGGTCAGCCCCAGCATTTT.

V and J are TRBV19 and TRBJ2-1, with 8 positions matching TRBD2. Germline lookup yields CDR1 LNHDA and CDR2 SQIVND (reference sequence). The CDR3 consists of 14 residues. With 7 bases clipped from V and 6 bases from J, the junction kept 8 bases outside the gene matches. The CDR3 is CASMGAGVRNEQFF. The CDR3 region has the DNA TGTGCCAGTATGGGAGCGGGGGTGCGCAATGAGCAGTTCTTC.

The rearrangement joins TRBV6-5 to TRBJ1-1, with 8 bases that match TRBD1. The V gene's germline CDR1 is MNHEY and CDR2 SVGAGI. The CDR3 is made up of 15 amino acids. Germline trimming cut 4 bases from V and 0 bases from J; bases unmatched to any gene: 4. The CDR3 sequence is CASSSRGRMNTEAFF. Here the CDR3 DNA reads TGTGCCAGCAGTTCCAGGGGGCGGATGAACACTGAAGCTTTCTTT.

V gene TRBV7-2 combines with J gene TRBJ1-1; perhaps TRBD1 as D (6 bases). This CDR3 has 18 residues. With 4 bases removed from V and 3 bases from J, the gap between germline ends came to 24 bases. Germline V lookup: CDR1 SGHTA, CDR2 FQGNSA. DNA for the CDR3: TGTGCCAGCAGCTCGTACAGGGTAACACAGAGAAGATACACTGAAGCTTTCTTT. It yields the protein CASSSYRVTQRRYTEAFF.

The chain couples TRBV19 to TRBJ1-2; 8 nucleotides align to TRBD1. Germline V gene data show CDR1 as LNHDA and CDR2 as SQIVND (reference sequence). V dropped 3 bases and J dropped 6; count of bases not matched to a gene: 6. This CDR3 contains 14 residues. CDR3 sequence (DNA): TGTGCCAGTAGTATCCAGACAGGGGAGGATGGCTACACCTTC. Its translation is CASSIQTGEDGYTF.

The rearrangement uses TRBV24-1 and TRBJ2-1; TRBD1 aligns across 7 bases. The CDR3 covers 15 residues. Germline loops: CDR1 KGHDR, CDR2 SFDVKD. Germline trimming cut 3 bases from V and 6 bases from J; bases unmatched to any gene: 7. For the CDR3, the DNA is TGTGCCACCAGTGATCGCAGACAGGGTGGCAATGAGCAGTTCTTC. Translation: CATSDRRQGGNEQFF.

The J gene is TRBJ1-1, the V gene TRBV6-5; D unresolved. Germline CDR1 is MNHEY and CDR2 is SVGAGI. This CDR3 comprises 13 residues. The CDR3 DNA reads TGTGTCACTTCCGGGTTCCAGAACACTGAAGCTTTCTTT. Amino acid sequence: CVTSGFQNTEAFF.

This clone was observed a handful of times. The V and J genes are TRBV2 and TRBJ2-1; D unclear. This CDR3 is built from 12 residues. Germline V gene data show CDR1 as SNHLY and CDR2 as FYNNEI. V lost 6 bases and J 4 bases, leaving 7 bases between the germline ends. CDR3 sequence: CASRIQYNEQFF. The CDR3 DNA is TGTGCCAGCAGGATTCAATACAATGAGCAGTTCTTC.

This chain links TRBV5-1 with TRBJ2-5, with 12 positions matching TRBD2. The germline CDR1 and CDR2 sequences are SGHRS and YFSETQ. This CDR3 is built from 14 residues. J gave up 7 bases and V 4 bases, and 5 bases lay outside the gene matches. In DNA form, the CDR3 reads TGCGCCAGCAGCGCCGGACTAGCGGGAAGGACCCAGTACTTC. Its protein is CASSAGLAGRTQYF.

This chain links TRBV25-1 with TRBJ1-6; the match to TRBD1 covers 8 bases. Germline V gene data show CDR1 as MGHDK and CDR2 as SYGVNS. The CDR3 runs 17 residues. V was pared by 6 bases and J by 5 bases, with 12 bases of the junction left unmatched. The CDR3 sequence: CASRATGVIFDNSPLHF. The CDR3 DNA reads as TGTGCCAGCAGGGCGACAGGGGTCATTTTTGATAATTCACCCCTCCACTTT.

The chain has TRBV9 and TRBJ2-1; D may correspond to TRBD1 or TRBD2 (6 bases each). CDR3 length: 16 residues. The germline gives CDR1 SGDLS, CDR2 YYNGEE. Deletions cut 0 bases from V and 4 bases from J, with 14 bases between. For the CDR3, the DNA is TGTGCCAGCAGCGTAGATGGAGGGACACCTTACAATGAGCAGTTCTTC. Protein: CASSVDGGTPYNEQFF. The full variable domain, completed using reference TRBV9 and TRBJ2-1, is DSGVTQTPKHLITATGQRVTLRCSPRSGDLSVYWYQQSLDQGLQFLIQYYNGEERAKGNILERFSAQQFPDLHSELNLSSLELGDSALYFCASSVDGGTPYNEQFFGPGTRLTVL.

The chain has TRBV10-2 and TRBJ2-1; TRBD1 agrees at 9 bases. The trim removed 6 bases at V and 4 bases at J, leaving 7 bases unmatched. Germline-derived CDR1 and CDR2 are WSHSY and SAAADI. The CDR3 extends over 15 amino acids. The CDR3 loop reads CASSAVGQGYNEQFF. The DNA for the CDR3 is TGCGCCAGCAGCGCCGTAGGACAGGGGTACAATGAGCAGTTCTTC.

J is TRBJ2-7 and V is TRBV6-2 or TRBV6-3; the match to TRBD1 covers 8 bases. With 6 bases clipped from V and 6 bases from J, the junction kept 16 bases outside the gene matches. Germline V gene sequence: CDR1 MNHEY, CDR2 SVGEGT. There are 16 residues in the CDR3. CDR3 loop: CASSRPGQGALAEQYF. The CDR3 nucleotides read TGTGCCAGCAGCCGCCCCGGGCAGGGGGCGTTGGCCGAGCAGTACTTC.